The clone carrying this T cell receptor beta chain was picked up a small number of times. The sample is drawn from a study of blood T cell repertoires in COVID-19. The wider study: The United States, Italy and Spain provided the acute and convalescent COVID-19 samples.

Method: immunoSEQ multiplex PCR; TCRdb's copy keeps in-frame clones and lacks some. The sample yields roughly 180,000 clones, approximately 85% seen once. J lost 0 bases, V lost 5 bases, and 7 bases had no gene match. Germline values: CDR1 MNHEY, CDR2 SMNVEV (reference sequence). This CDR3 spans 16 amino acids. The TCR comes from a woman aged 55-69 years with COVID-19, enrolled during active disease. Sequenced material: peripheral blood. V is TRBV27 and J is TRBJ2-7; the match to TRBD1 covers 10 bases. The CDR3 region has the DNA TGTGCCAGCAGTCGGCGGGGACAGGGGAGCTCCTACGAGCAGTACTTC. It is translated as CASSRRGQGSSYEQYF.